This T cell receptor (beta chain) was retrieved from a study of blood T cell repertoires in COVID-19. At the level of the study: The United States, Italy and Spain supplied acute and convalescent COVID-19 samples. The analysed material was cDNA or gDNA that came from T cells, B-cell-depleted T cells, or PBMCs.

J was trimmed by 6 bases and V by 0 bases; bases with no gene match: 4. This CDR3 region has 16 residues. CDR1 is KGHSH and CDR2 is LQKENI in the germline V gene. Comment on this clone: Additional DNA sequences in this sample encode the identical CDR3.

The authors' processing: Amplification with reference gene primers provided the estimates of nucleated cell counts. Data came from immunoSEQ multiplex PCR; TCRdb stores just in-frame clones and leaves some out. V and J calls and clone size are those listed in that table; D and trimming were worked out from the DNA. The table lists approximately 110,000 clones, approximately 81% of them singletons. This chain joins TRBV18 and TRBJ2-1; 11 bases fit TRBD2. The receptor was isolated from a man older than 75 with acute or convalescent COVID-19. Sequencing used peripheral blood. This CDR3 is CASSPPVLAGGNEQFF. In DNA, the CDR3 is TGTGCCAGCTCACCACCGGTCCTAGCGGGAGGCAATGAGCAGTTCTTC.